A single T cell receptor beta chain is shown here with its context. This sample is part of a study of CD8+CD57+ T cells in acquired aplastic anemia. Only patients with CD8+CD57+ cell expansion on flow cytometry were chosen for sequencing. Sampling of blood occurred while the patients had still received no therapy. Genomic DNA served as template for TCR beta VDJ and CDR3 profiling. TCRdb itself ran the reads through MiXCR, one entry per CDR3 protein. This table has 300,000 or so distinct CDR3 sequences, 50% to 65% appearing once. Sample: sorted CD4+, CD8+, or CD8+CD57+ T cells (not recorded which) from PBMCs. The receptor's source is a human donor with aplastic anemia.

The CDR3 sequence: CATSRDRDKEETQYF. As DNA, the CDR3 is TGTGCCACCAGCAGAGATCGAGACAAGGAAGAGACCCAGTACTTC. The rearrangement joins TRBV15 to TRBJ2-5; no definite D call. V lost 0 bases, J lost 3 bases, and 11 bases lay in between. This CDR3 spans 15 amino acids. Germline lookup yields CDR1 LNHNV and CDR2 YYDKDF (reference sequence).